These 15 T cell receptor beta chains were sequenced from one sample in a study of a mutant IDH1 vaccine in newly diagnosed glioma. Described time point: week 23, last vaccination. In every dose of vaccine, 300 ug of mutant IDH1 20-mer peptide was given alongside topical imiquimod. Libraries were prepared by immunoSEQ multiplex PCR; TCRdb keeps only in-frame clonotypes and omits some of them. Counted here are around 56,000 clones, roughly 81% occurring once; the ten biggest clones make up approximately 8.2%. Their cognate antigens are unknown. The material was PBMCs, obtained from a glioma patient whose treatment included an IDH1 peptide vaccine. The receptors here all came from a woman between 40 and 55 years old with glioma. Some clones in this sample may be carry-over from other donors' samples.

The rearrangement joins TRBV10-3 to TRBJ1-5; D is undetermined. This CDR3 has 11 amino acids. Germline V gene sequence: CDR1 ENHRY, CDR2 SYGVKD. Trimming removed 3 bases at V and 9 bases at J, with 6 bases between. Written as DNA, the CDR3 is TGTGCCATCAGTGAAGGAGGGCCCCAGCATTTT. Protein sequence: CAISEGGPQHF.

This chain uses TRBV29-1 with TRBJ1-6, with D hard to call. V was clipped by 5 bases and J by 7 bases, with 18 bases between them. The CDR3 runs to 15 residues. From germline, CDR1 is SQVTM and CDR2 ANQGSEA. As DNA, the CDR3 is TGCAGCGTTACCTATGGGATCAGCGGGAATTCACCCCTCCACTTT. It codes for CSVTYGISGNSPLHF.

V is TRBV5-1 and J is TRBJ1-1; D is unresolved. Trimming took off 4 bases at V and 4 bases at J, with 14 bases between the two ends. Germline V lookup: CDR1 SGHRS, CDR2 YFSETQ. The CDR3 has 14 amino acids. CDR3 loop: CASSRAGRGTEAFF. The CDR3 nucleotides read TGCGCCAGCAGCCGGGCGGGGAGAGGCACTGAAGCTTTCTTT.

This chain connects TRBV9 to TRBJ2-5; D unresolved. Germline lookup yields CDR1 SGDLS and CDR2 YYNGEE. The CDR3 covers 16 residues. V shed 0 bases and J shed 1 base, with 13 bases lying between them. The CDR3 region is CASSVGEGAAQETQYF. CDR3 DNA: TGTGCCAGCAGCGTAGGCGAAGGAGCCGCCCAAGAGACCCAGTACTTC.

This clone appeared once. The chain has TRBV7-9 and TRBJ1-1; D call uncertain. CDR3 length: 12 amino acids. CDR1 SEHNR and CDR2 FQNEAQ come from the germline V gene (reference sequence). Trimming removed 5 bases from V and 9 bases from J, with 13 bases in between. The CDR3 DNA sequence: TGTGCCAGCAGCCCCGCGAGAGCGAAAGCTTTCTTT. The encoded protein is CASSPARAKAFF.

The chain recombines TRBV30 with TRBJ1-2; 9 bases align to TRBD1. V shed 4 bases and J 4 bases; nucleotides not matched to a gene: 4. This CDR3 comprises 13 residues. Germline CDR1 is GTSNPN and CDR2 is SVGIG (reference sequence). In nucleotides, the CDR3 is TGTGCCTGGACGGGACAGGGTCTCTATGGCTACACCTTC. Translating gives CAWTGQGLYGYTF. The full variable domain, its missing parts supplied by reference TRBV30 and TRBJ1-2, is SQTIHQWPATLVQPVGSPLSLECTVEGTSNPNLYWYRQAAGRGLQLLFYSVGIGQISSEVPQNLSASRPQDRQFILSSKKLLLSDSGFYLCAWTGQGLYGYTFGSGTRLTVV.

This chain connects TRBV6-5 to TRBJ2-3; TRBD2 matches 7 bases. The CDR3 is 15 residues long. Germline CDR1 MNHEY, CDR2 SVGAGI. The V segment lost 5 bases and the J segment 0 bases; nucleotides outside the gene matches: 5. As DNA, the CDR3 is TGTGCCAGCAGTCAACAGCGGGGCAGCACAGATACGCAGTATTTT. As protein: CASSQQRGSTDTQYF.

The CDR3 nucleotides are TGTGCCAGCAGCGCCCCACTAGAATTGTACAATGAGCAGTTCTTC. Translation gives CASSAPLELYNEQFF. V usage is TRBV5-4 and J usage is TRBJ2-1; D possibly corresponds to TRBD2 (5 bases). The CDR3 contains 15 residues. Germline V lookup: CDR1 SGHNT, CDR2 YYREEE (reference sequence). V lost 4 bases and J 4 bases, leaving 15 bases between the germline ends.

This chain links TRBV7-2 with TRBJ2-3; TRBD2 aligns across 9 bases. This CDR3 contains 16 residues. The germline CDR1 and CDR2 sequences are SGHTA and FQGNSA. J lost 5 bases, V lost 1 base, and 7 bases had no gene match. CDR3 sequence: CASSLEGGGAKDTQYF. The CDR3 DNA sequence: TGTGCCAGCAGCTTAGAGGGCGGGGGGGCGAAAGATACGCAGTATTTT.

The V call is TRBV28, the J call TRBJ2-7; D uncertain. Germline V gives CDR1 MDHEN, CDR2 SYDVKM. This CDR3 contains 12 residues. Trimming shortened V by 2 bases and J by 0 bases, and 2 bases separated the two germline ends. The CDR3 sequence is CASSLTSYEQYF. CDR3 bases: TGTGCCAGCAGTTTAACCTCCTACGAGCAGTACTTC.

This clone was counted a few times. This chain joins TRBV2 and TRBJ1-1, with 9 positions matching TRBD1. The V gene end was trimmed by 6 bases and the J gene end by 0 bases; junction bases not matched to a gene: 17. The CDR3 covers 19 residues. CDR1 is SNHLY and CDR2 is FYNNEI in the germline V gene. CDR3 loop: CASSPDRGTGILMNTEAFF. CDR3 in DNA: TGTGCCAGCAGCCCTGATCGAGGGACAGGGATACTCATGAACACTGAAGCTTTCTTT.

This clone was seen a single time. This chain joins TRBV5-4 and TRBJ1-2; tentative D call: TRBD1 (5 bases). The V and J ends lost 4 bases and 3 bases respectively, with 13 bases between them. Germline V CDR1 and CDR2: SGHNT, YYREEE (reference sequence). The CDR3 sequence is 14 residues long. CDR3 region: CASSLGQDYYGYTF. For the CDR3, the DNA is TGTGCCAGCAGCCTAGGACAAGACTACTATGGCTACACCTTC.

The CDR3 spells CASSRPRGTGGKSSYEQYF. The DNA of the CDR3 is TGTGCCAGCAGCCGCCCTCGAGGGACAGGGGGGAAATCCTCCTACGAGCAGTACTTC. The chain employs TRBV2 and TRBJ2-7; 11 bases line up with TRBD1. Losses at the gene ends were 6 bases for V and 0 bases for J; bases not matched to a gene: 16. CDR3 length: 19 amino acids. Germline V gene data show CDR1 as SNHLY and CDR2 as FYNNEI.

This chain uses TRBV9 with TRBJ1-6, with D unclear. Germline V gene lookup returns CDR1 SGDLS and CDR2 YYNGEE. V gave up 1 base and J gave up 0 bases, with 8 bases separating them. The CDR3 extends over 16 amino acids. The CDR3, as DNA: TGTGCCAGCAGCGTAACTCCCAGCTCCTATAATTCACCCCTCCACTTT. This codes for CASSVTPSSYNSPLHF.

V and J are TRBV5-4 and TRBJ1-1; D is undetermined. Trimming left V 2 bases short and J 2 bases short, with 7 bases between. The length of the CDR3 is 13 residues. Per the germline V gene, CDR1 is SGHNT and CDR2 is YYREEE (reference sequence). In DNA, the CDR3 is TGTGCCAGCAGCTTTCGGGGTAACACTGAAGCTTTCTTT. The encoded protein is CASSFRGNTEAFF.